This T cell receptor beta chain comes out of a study of T cells in Graves' hyperthyroidism and ophthalmopathy. This clonotype was seen repeatedly, ten times or more. Its antigen is still unknown. Overall study findings and caveats: Most clonotypes that expanded in the thyroid above 0.001 also showed up in blood.

The investigators amplified TCR beta CDR3 regions from RNA transcripts. First-round RT-PCR targeting the TCR CDR3 was performed with the HTBI primer set. TCRdb ran MiXCR on the multiplex PCR reads and lists one entry per CDR3 protein. The repertoire holds 660,000 or so distinct CDR3 sequences, with over 40% as singletons. Trimming left V 1 base short and J 8 bases short, with 9 bases between. Germline-derived CDR1 and CDR2 are SGHTA and FQGNSA. The CDR3 covers 14 residues. The V gene is TRBV7-2, the J gene TRBJ1-6; tentative D call: TRBD1 (5 bases). The origin of this receptor is an adult man with Graves' disease, either hyperthyroidism or ophthalmopathy (not recorded which). The sequencing input was peripheral blood or thyroid tissue (not recorded which). The CDR3: CASSLEPGHSPLHF. In DNA, the CDR3 is TGTGCCAGCAGCTTAGAGCCAGGGCATTCACCCCTCCACTTT.